This T cell receptor beta chain derives from a study of CD8 T cells in ankylosing spondylitis. A quantitative 5'-RACE method, one with molecular barcodes, was used to make TCR beta libraries. Using its own MiXCR run on the 5' RACE reads, TCRdb lists one record per CDR3 protein. The sample consists of 700,000 or so distinct CDR3 sequences, about 20% of them appearing once. On this clonotype: Its specificity is unknown.

This CDR3 comprises 14 residues. The ends lost 5 bases at V and 4 bases at J; junction bases unmatched: 3. The germline CDR1 and CDR2 sequences are DFQATT and SNEGSKA (reference sequence). Findings of the study overall: Significantly higher representation of disease-linked clones was reported for matched ankylosing spondylitis synovial fluid. Blood from ankylosing spondylitis patients appeared to carry a characteristic roughly 8-variant TCR beta motif. Some of these motif variants have turned up before, in reports on reactive arthritis synovial fluid and blood.

What was sequenced was blood, either unsorted or a sorted T cell fraction (not recorded which). This clonotype was obtained from a male donor with ankylosing spondylitis. The V and J genes are TRBV20-1 and TRBJ2-3, with TRBD2 identical over 13 bases. The DNA of the CDR3 is TGCAGTGCTCAACTAGCGGGAGGGTCAGATACGCAGTATTTT. Translated, it gives CSAQLAGGSDTQYF.